The 14 T cell receptor beta chains given below trace back to one sample, sequenced in a study of Tregs in tolerant kidney transplant recipients. The repertoire was sequenced with immunoSEQ multiplex PCR; TCRdb's copy has only in-frame clones and lacks some. Its table lists 30,000 or so clones. Here the sequenced sample was CD8+ T cells from blood, taken before the transplant. These receptors were taken from a human donor who received a combined kidney and bone marrow transplant.

As for this clone: From the germline J gene comes the end of the CDR3, since the read stops 3 residues before it. The chain recombines TRBV18 with TRBJ2-7; tentative D call: TRBD1 (5 bases). The V gene lost 3 bases and the J gene lost 3 bases, with 18 bases spanning the gap. The germline CDR1 and CDR2 sequences are KGHSH and LQKENI. The CDR3 consists of 16 residues. The sequenced CDR3 bases are TGTGCCAGCTCACCGGAGACAGTCCTCACCCGCTACGAG. Its translation is CASSPETVLTRYE. The whole CDR3 is CASSPETVLTRYEQYF.

CDR3 bases read: TGTGCCAGCCGCCTCTTAGCGGGAGCCGAG. Protein product: CASRLLAGAE. The CDR3 in its entirety is CASRLLAGAEQYF. V and J are TRBV7-9 and TRBJ2-7, with 9 nucleotides matching TRBD2. The read terminates 3 residues before the CDR3 end, so the remaining end is supplied by the germline J gene. Germline V gene sequence: CDR1 SEHNR, CDR2 FQNEAQ (reference sequence). Losses at the gene ends were 8 bases for V and 6 bases for J; bases not matched to a gene: 8. This CDR3 region has 13 residues.

Notes on this clone: The CDR3 end falls 3 residues outside the read, so it is completed with the germline J gene. The V gene is TRBV20-1, the J gene TRBJ2-1; D gene ambiguous. CDR1 DFQATT and CDR2 SNEGSKA come from the germline V gene (reference sequence). The CDR3 extends over 11 amino acids. V was clipped by 3 bases and J by 5 bases, with 5 bases between them. CDR3 in amino acids: CSASSDNEQFF. The sequenced CDR3 bases are TGCAGTGCTAGTTCCGACAATGAG.

On this clone itself: With the read ending 3 residues before the CDR3 end, the germline J gene is used to fill in that end. The J gene is TRBJ2-7, the V gene TRBV5-5, with TRBD1 as a possible D gene (6 bases). The germline CDR1 and CDR2 sequences are SGHKS and YYEKEE (reference sequence). CDR3 length: 14 residues. V lost 6 bases to trimming and J lost 3 bases, with 16 bases between them. The chain's CDR3 is CASTPAQGDYEQYF. The sequenced part of the CDR3 DNA is TGTGCCAGCACCCCCGCACAGGGAGACTACGAG.

Points on this clone: The read ends 3 residues shy of where the CDR3 ends; the end is completed using the germline J gene. This chain uses TRBV7-3 with TRBJ2-3; 9 nucleotides match TRBD2. Germline V gene lookup returns CDR1 SGHTA and CDR2 FQGTGA. The CDR3 contains 15 residues. V shed 5 bases, J shed 0 bases, and the junction held 3 bases outside the gene matches. Incomplete CDR3 DNA: TGTGCCAGCAGCCCCGGACTAGCGAGCACAGATACG. Translated, it gives CASSPGLASTDT. The entire CDR3 reads CASSPGLASTDTQYF.

A remark on this clone: The CDR3 end falls 3 residues outside the read, so it is completed with the germline J gene. The chain has TRBV5-1 and TRBJ2-3; a possible D gene is TRBD2 (6 bases). Germline V gene data show CDR1 as SGHRS and CDR2 as YFSETQ. V dropped 3 bases and J dropped 5 bases, with 22 bases sitting between them. The CDR3 has 17 amino acids. CDR3 bases read: TGCGCCAGCAGCTCCCTAGAACTAGCACGTAGAGGAGATACG. Translating it yields CASSSLELARRGDT. The full-length CDR3 reads as CASSSLELARRGDTQYF.

As regards this clone: The CDR3 goes on 3 residues after the read ends, and that part is filled in from the germline J gene. This chain uses TRBV20-1 with TRBJ2-7, with 14 bases matching TRBD2. Germline CDR1 DFQATT, CDR2 SNEGSKA (reference sequence). Trimming removed 0 bases from V and 3 bases from J; junction bases left unmatched: 1. CDR3 length: 15 amino acids. The CDR3 loop is CSARDGLAGGYEQYF. The DNA read from the CDR3 is TGCAGTGCTAGAGATGGACTAGCGGGAGGCTACGAG.

The CDR3 bases that were read are TGTGCCAGCAGCTTAGGGGACAGGGCGACCGGGGAG. As protein: CASSLGDRATGE. The complete CDR3 reads CASSLGDRATGELFF. The rearrangement joins TRBV7-9 to TRBJ2-2; TRBD1 aligns across 9 bases. The DNA ends 3 residues before the CDR3 does, and the rest of the CDR3 is filled in from the germline J gene. This CDR3 has 15 amino acids. The germline V gene encodes CDR1 SEHNR and CDR2 FQNEAQ (reference sequence). The V gene end was trimmed by 1 base and the J gene end by 5 bases; junction bases not matched to a gene: 2. Drawing the rest from reference TRBV7-9 and TRBJ2-2, the complete variable domain is DTGVSQNPRHKITKRGQNVTFRCDPISEHNRLYWYRQTLGQGPEFLTYFQNEAQLEKSRLLSDRFSAERPKGSFSTLEIQRTEQGDSAMYLCASSLGDRATGELFFGEGSRLTVL.

A remark on this clone: Read coverage stops 3 residues before the CDR3 terminus; the germline J gene supplies the remainder. The rearrangement joins TRBV19 to TRBJ1-5; 7 bases agree with TRBD1. Germline V gene lookup returns CDR1 LNHDA and CDR2 SQIVND (reference sequence). V shed 7 bases and J 6 bases; nucleotides not matched to a gene: 9. The CDR3 consists of 14 residues. CDR3 DNA, as far as it was read: TGTGCCAGTAAATTGACAGGGAGGGGTCAGCCC. It translates to CASKLTGRGQP. The whole CDR3 sequence reads CASKLTGRGQPQHF.

Worth noting for this clone: The read is 3 residues too short to cover the CDR3 end, so that end is filled in from the germline J gene. This rearrangement joins TRBV20-1 to TRBJ2-1; D call uncertain. Trimming removed 0 bases from V and 3 bases from J, with 18 bases in between. Germline CDR1 DFQATT, CDR2 SNEGSKA (reference sequence). The CDR3 totals 17 residues. CDR3 bases read: TGCAGTGCTAGAGACGCTACCGCGGTGGTCCGCTACAATGAG. Protein product: CSARDATAVVRYNE. The full CDR3 sequence reads CSARDATAVVRYNEQFF.

CDR3 protein: CAISEGGGETQYF. The CDR3 DNA, read in part, is TGTGCCATCAGTGAAGGGGGAGGAGAGACC. V gene TRBV10-3 combines with J gene TRBJ2-5; perhaps D is TRBD1 or TRBD2 (6 bases each). The CDR3 end is not reached by the read, which stops 3 residues before it; the germline J gene fills it in. The V end lost 3 bases, the J end lost 4 bases, and 9 bases lay between the germline ends. Germline lookup yields CDR1 ENHRY and CDR2 SYGVKD. The CDR3 runs to 13 residues.

Notes on this clone: The read gets to within 3 residues of the CDR3 end, and the germline J gene fills in the rest. V usage is TRBV20-1 and J usage is TRBJ2-5; TRBD1 aligns across 7 bases. Germline CDR1 reads DFQATT; CDR2 reads SNEGSKA (reference sequence). V was clipped by 3 bases and J by 1 base; unmatched bases: 5. The CDR3 is 14 residues long. The CDR3 DNA, read in part, is TGCAGTGCTAGCTGGACAGGAGTCCAAGAGACC. Translation: CSASWTGVQET. The complete CDR3 reads CSASWTGVQETQYF.

As concerns this clone: Read sequence stops 3 residues before the CDR3 end, and the germline J gene provides the missing end. The chain is built from TRBV7-3 and TRBJ2-7; 7 nucleotides align to TRBD1. The CDR3 consists of 13 residues. Germline lookup yields CDR1 SGHTA and CDR2 FQGTGA. Unmatched junction bases numbered 5, after V lost 5 bases and J lost 4 bases. The chain's CDR3 is CASSPGGAYEQYF. The covered CDR3 bases are TGTGCCAGCAGCCCAGGGGGTGCTTACGAG.

Comment on this clone: The CDR3 end falls 3 residues outside the read, so it is completed with the germline J gene. This chain uses TRBV6-4 with TRBJ2-1; a possible D gene is TRBD2 (5 bases). V lost 4 bases to trimming and J lost 7 bases, with 11 bases between them. Germline-derived CDR1 and CDR2 are MRHNA and SNTAGT. This CDR3 is 13 amino acids long. CDR3 residues: CASSVSAENEQFF. The covered CDR3 bases are TGTGCCAGCAGTGTCTCAGCGGAGAATGAG.